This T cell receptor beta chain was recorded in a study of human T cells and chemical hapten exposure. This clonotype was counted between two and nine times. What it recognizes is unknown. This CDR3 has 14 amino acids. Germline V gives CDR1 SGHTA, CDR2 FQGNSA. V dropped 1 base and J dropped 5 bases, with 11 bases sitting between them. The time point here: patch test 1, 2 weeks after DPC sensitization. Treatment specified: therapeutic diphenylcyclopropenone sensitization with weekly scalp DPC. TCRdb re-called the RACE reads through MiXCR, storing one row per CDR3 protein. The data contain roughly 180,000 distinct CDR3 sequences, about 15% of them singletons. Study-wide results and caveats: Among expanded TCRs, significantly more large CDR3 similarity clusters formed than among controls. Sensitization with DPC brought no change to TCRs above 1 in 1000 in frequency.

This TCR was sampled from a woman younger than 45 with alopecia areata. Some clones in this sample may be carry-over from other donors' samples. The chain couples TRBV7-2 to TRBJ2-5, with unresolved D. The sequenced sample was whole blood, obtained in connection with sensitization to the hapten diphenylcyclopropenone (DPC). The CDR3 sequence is CASSLGALSETQYF. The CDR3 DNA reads TGTGCCAGCAGCTTAGGGGCGCTTTCCGAGACCCAGTACTTC.